The present TCR beta chain was sequenced within a study of shared clonotypes between healthy human individuals. A note on this clone: Other DNA variants within this sample encode the same CDR3.

V was clipped by 5 bases and J by 0 bases, with 8 bases between them. The CDR3 sequence is 14 residues long. Germline V gene data show CDR1 as SGHTA and CDR2 as FQGTGA. Every subset's genomic DNA went evenly onto several immunoSEQ plates. Data came from immunoSEQ multiplex PCR; TCRdb stores just in-frame clones and leaves some out. This table holds 2.3 million or so clones, approximately 93% found once. CD4+ cell separation produced CD45RA+ naive and CD45RA-negative memory subsets. V and J are TRBV7-3 and TRBJ2-1, with a tentative D call TRBD2 (5 bases). The receptor was isolated from a man in his late teens or twenties in good health. Some clones in this sample may be carry-over from other donors' samples. The specimen was naive CD4+ T cells from PBMCs. Subset indicated: CD45RA+ positively selected. In DNA form, the CDR3 reads TGTGCCAGCAGCCCTGGGAGCTCCTACAATGAGCAGTTCTTC. This gives the protein CASSPGSSYNEQFF.